This T cell receptor beta chain was identified during a study of blood T cell repertoires in COVID-19. Some clones are missing from TCRdb's copy, which holds only in-frame ones; the method was immunoSEQ multiplex PCR. Counted here are around 63,000 clones, around 82% occurring once; the ten biggest clones make up 7.2%. The receptor was derived from a man aged 55 to 69 with acute or convalescent COVID-19. Sequencing was carried out using peripheral blood.

CDR3 sequence (DNA): TGTGCCTGGAGTGGACAGGGGAGAACCTACGAGCAGTACTTC. This translates into CAWSGQGRTYEQYF. The J gene is TRBJ2-7, the V gene TRBV30, with 8 bases lining up with TRBD1. The CDR3 is 14 residues long. Germline V gene sequence: CDR1 GTSNPN, CDR2 SVGIG (reference sequence). Germline trimming cut 1 base from V and 2 bases from J; bases unmatched to any gene: 4.